One and the same sample provided the 31 T cell receptor beta chains below, sequenced in a study of blood T cell repertoires in COVID-19 (TCRdb year 2020). Libraries were built with the immunoSEQ multiplex PCR assay. Imported from immuneACCESS, the table was reduced by TCRdb to in-frame sequences with V and J called. These copies leave out some clones; in studies compared against another copy, an unresolved V gene accounts for under half, and the cause of the remainder is not known. The sample table shows 150,000 to 200,000 clones, and 92% are seen once. The ten largest clonotypes hold 4.8% of the sample. Source material: peripheral blood. These receptors all stem from a man aged 25 to 40 with COVID-19, enrolled during active disease.

The chain carries TRBV24-1 and TRBJ1-2; D ambiguous. Germline CDR1 KGHDR, CDR2 SFDVKD. Trimming cost V 4 bases and J 0 bases, with 8 bases left between them. The CDR3 is 14 amino acids. In DNA, the CDR3 is TGTGCCACCAGTGACGCATTAGCTAACTATGGCTACACCTTC. Amino acid sequence: CATSDALANYGYTF.

The rearrangement links TRBV21-1 to TRBJ2-7; TRBD1, the table's D call, was not compared with the DNA. TRBV21-1 is a pseudogene locus. CDR3 length equals 17 residues. CDR3 loop: CASSKTTREMATYEQYF. In DNA form, the CDR3 reads TGTGCCAGCAGCAAAACTACCAGGGAAATGGCGACCTACGAGCAGTACTTC.

This clone is a singleton in its sample. This chain joins TRBV6-1 and TRBJ2-7; 7 bases fit TRBD1. V lost 1 base, J lost 0 bases, and 3 bases stayed unmatched. The CDR3 sequence is 15 residues long. Germline CDR1 MNHNS, CDR2 SASEGT. As DNA, the CDR3 is TGTGCCAGCAGTGAAGGGGACAGTTCCTCCTACGAGCAGTACTTC. Translated, it gives CASSEGDSSSYEQYF.

In this sample, this clone turned up once. The V and J genes are TRBV18 and TRBJ1-1; 9 nucleotides agree with TRBD1. Unmatched junction bases numbered 1, after V lost 2 bases and J lost 0 bases. The CDR3 runs to 15 residues. The germline gives CDR1 KGHSH, CDR2 LQKENI. Here the CDR3 reads CASSPGTGMNTEAFF. The CDR3 coding sequence is TGTGCCAGCTCACCAGGGACAGGGATGAACACTGAAGCTTTCTTT.

The J gene is TRBJ2-7, the V gene TRBV7-9, with D possibly being TRBD2 (7 bases). Germline V lookup: CDR1 SEHNR, CDR2 FQNEAQ (reference sequence). The V end lost 5 bases, the J end lost 1 base, and 12 bases lay between the germline ends. There are 14 residues in the CDR3. In DNA form, the CDR3 reads TGTGCCAGCAGCAGGGGGGGCCTTTCCTACGAGCAGTACTTC. This translates into CASSRGGLSYEQYF.

This chain uses TRBV27 with TRBJ2-3, with 12 bases lining up with TRBD2. The trim removed 6 bases at V and 2 bases at J, leaving 6 bases unmatched. Germline V gene sequence: CDR1 MNHEY, CDR2 SMNVEV (reference sequence). This CDR3 is 16 amino acids long. The CDR3 reads CASSLAGGPLTDTQYF. CDR3 coding DNA: TGTGCCAGCAGCCTAGCGGGGGGGCCCCTCACAGATACGCAGTATTTT.

This chain connects TRBV6-1 to TRBJ1-6, with D perhaps matching TRBD1 (5 bases). The germline V gene encodes CDR1 MNHNS and CDR2 SASEGT. V was shortened by 1 base and J by 14 bases, with 12 bases between the two germline ends. This CDR3 spans 13 amino acids. The CDR3 sequence: CASSEGGGMALHF. DNA of the CDR3: TGTGCCAGCAGTGAAGGGGGGGGGATGGCCCTCCACTTT.

The chain employs TRBV3-1 (or the pseudogene TRBV3-2) and TRBJ2-7; TRBD2 is a possible D gene (7 bases). Deletions cut 4 bases from V and 1 base from J, with 20 bases between. The CDR3 has 17 amino acids. Per germline, CDR1 LGHDT and CDR2 YNNKEL (reference sequence). CDR3: CASSRRGMGGQSYEQYF. The CDR3 bases are TGTGCCAGCAGCCGCCGGGGAATGGGGGGGCAATCCTACGAGCAGTACTTC.

The CDR3 is CASSPSLGVAGLETQYF. CDR3 in DNA: TGTGCCAGCAGTCCCTCCTTGGGGGTAGCGGGATTGGAGACCCAGTACTTC. The V call is TRBV6-2 or TRBV6-3, the J call TRBJ2-5; 8 nucleotides align to TRBD2. J lost 5 bases, V lost 5 bases, and 16 bases had no gene match. This CDR3 region has 17 residues. The V gene's germline CDR1 is MNHEY and CDR2 SVGEGT.

The chain recombines TRBV9 with TRBJ1-5; unclear D gene. Germline lookup yields CDR1 SGDLS and CDR2 YYNGEE. Trimming shortened V by 0 bases and J by 3 bases, and 7 bases separated the two germline ends. The CDR3 is 14 amino acids. The CDR3 DNA reads as TGTGCCAGCAGCGTAGGTTGGCTCAATCAGCCCCAGCATTTT. Translation: CASSVGWLNQPQHF.

This clone has more than one count but fewer than ten. This chain links TRBV27 with TRBJ1-4; tentatively, D is TRBD1 (6 bases). Trimming removed 8 bases from V and 4 bases from J, with 14 bases in between. The CDR3 is made up of 14 amino acids. Germline CDR1 and CDR2: MNHEY and SMNVEV (reference sequence). The CDR3: CASGDRSGNEKLFF. CDR3 nucleotide sequence: TGTGCCAGCGGAGACAGGAGTGGTAATGAAAAACTGTTTTTT.

This clone was counted a single time. For the CDR3, the DNA is TGTGCCAGCAGCCAAGATTGGGCGCAACAGCAAAAAAATCAGCCCCAGCATTTT. Translation: CASSQDWAQQQKNQPQHF. The V call is TRBV4-2, the J call TRBJ1-5; D gene unclear. This CDR3 is 18 amino acids long. Trimming shortened V by 0 bases and J by 4 bases, and 19 bases separated the two germline ends. CDR1 and CDR2 from the germline V gene are LGHNA and YNFKEQ.

The chain couples TRBV19 to TRBJ2-3; 11 bases line up with TRBD2. The CDR3 loop spans 16 amino acids. CDR1 and CDR2 (germline): LNHDA, SQIVND (reference sequence). Unmatched junction bases numbered 5, after V lost 4 bases and J lost 2 bases. The CDR3 loop reads CASSTGTSGTTDTQYF. For the CDR3, the DNA is TGTGCCAGTAGTACCGGGACTAGCGGTACCACAGATACGCAGTATTTT.

The chain links TRBV7-3 to TRBJ1-4; D is uncertain. The CDR3 runs 15 residues. Germline-derived CDR1 and CDR2 are SGHTA and FQGTGA. V lost 5 bases, J lost 0 bases, and 10 bases lay in between. CDR3 bases: TGTGCCAGCAGCCCCACGGGGTCAACTAATGAAAAACTGTTTTTT. Protein sequence: CASSPTGSTNEKLFF.

The chain has TRBV4-3 and TRBJ2-1; D is possibly TRBD1 (6 bases). The CDR3 runs 18 residues. CDR1 is LGHNA, CDR2 YSLEER, per germline. Trimming took off 1 base at V and 3 bases at J, with 19 bases between the two ends. The CDR3 is CASSQGAARQGYYNEQFF. CDR3 DNA: TGCGCCAGCAGCCAAGGGGCAGCCCGGCAGGGGTACTACAATGAGCAGTTCTTC.

The V gene is TRBV7-2, the J gene TRBJ2-7; the match to TRBD1 covers 10 bases. This CDR3 contains 15 residues. Germline CDR1 is SGHTA and CDR2 is FQGNSA. The junction had 5 bases not matched to a gene; V was cut back by 2 bases and J by 4 bases. CDR3 DNA: TGTGCCAGCAGCTTAATAGGGACAGGGGTTTACGAGCAGTACTTC. Its protein product is CASSLIGTGVYEQYF.

The chain carries TRBV6-5 and TRBJ1-1, with D maybe TRBD1 (5 bases). The CDR3 is made up of 14 amino acids. Germline V gene data show CDR1 as MNHEY and CDR2 as SVGAGI. Trimming took 2 bases from V and 4 from J, leaving 11 bases between them. The CDR3 is CASSYAGMGTEAFF. CDR3 nucleotides: TGTGCCAGCAGTTACGCAGGGATGGGCACTGAAGCTTTCTTT.

The chain uses TRBV9 and TRBJ2-1; 11 bases are shared with TRBD2. CDR1 and CDR2 from the germline V gene are SGDLS and YYNGEE. CDR3 length equals 19 residues. Trimming took 4 bases from V and 9 from J; bases not matched to a gene: 21. For the CDR3, the DNA is TGTGCCAGCAGCACCCGTCTTAGGTCCTTTAGCGGGGGGGCCGGTGAGCAGTTCTTC. Translating gives CASSTRLRSFSGGAGEQFF.

This clone was seen only once. The chain couples TRBV11-2 to TRBJ2-7; 7 positions agree with TRBD2. CDR3 length equals 12 residues. The ends lost 5 bases at V and 7 bases at J; junction bases unmatched: 5. The V gene's germline CDR1 is SGHAT and CDR2 FQNNGV. CDR3 protein: CASSPLGGEQYF. The CDR3 DNA reads TGTGCCAGCAGCCCGCTGGGGGGGGAGCAGTACTTC.

This clone was seen only a few times. The chain uses TRBV7-9 and TRBJ1-1, with a possible D match to TRBD1 (5 bases). This CDR3 is 13 amino acids long. V was shortened by 4 bases and J by 1 base, with 7 bases between the two germline ends. The germline CDR1 and CDR2 sequences are SEHNR and FQNEAQ (reference sequence). DNA for the CDR3: TGTGCCAGCAGCTCCCAGGGGAACACTGAAGCTTTCTTT. This codes for CASSSQGNTEAFF.

The chain recombines TRBV30 with TRBJ1-1; D gene uncertain. The CDR3 covers 11 residues. Germline CDR1 GTSNPN, CDR2 SVGIG (reference sequence). The V end was cut by 1 base, the J end by 3 bases, with 3 bases between. The CDR3 loop is CAWSADTEAFF. The CDR3 DNA reads TGTGCCTGGAGTGCAGACACTGAAGCTTTCTTT.

The chain couples TRBV6-5 to TRBJ2-3; 9 bases are shared with TRBD2. Germline assignment: CDR1 MNHEY and CDR2 SVGAGI. This CDR3 is built from 16 residues. V lost 1 base and J lost 7; bases outside the gene matches: 9. For the CDR3, the DNA is TGTGCCAGCAGTTACTTCGGGACTAGCCTAACTAATACGCAGTATTTT. Protein product: CASSYFGTSLTNTQYF.

The count of this clone is one. This chain links TRBV5-5 with TRBJ1-6, with D maybe TRBD1 (6 bases). There are 14 residues in the CDR3. Germline CDR1 and CDR2: SGHKS and YYEKEE (reference sequence). Trimming cost V 2 bases and J 6 bases, with 9 bases left between them. CDR3 nucleotides: TGTGCCAGCAGCTTCGGGGGGCTTAATTCACCCCTCCACTTT. Encoded protein: CASSFGGLNSPLHF.

The rearrangement uses TRBV7-2 and TRBJ2-2; 7 nucleotides line up with TRBD2. Germline trimming cut 0 bases from V and 1 base from J; bases unmatched to any gene: 2. Germline V lookup: CDR1 SGHTA, CDR2 FQGNSA. CDR3 length: 16 residues. CDR3 in DNA: TGTGCCAGCAGCTTAGCTCTAGCGGTGAACACCGGGGAGCTGTTTTTT. Translation: CASSLALAVNTGELFF.

The rearrangement joins TRBV11-3 to TRBJ2-5, with 9 bases aligning to TRBD1. The CDR3 has 16 residues. V lost 3 bases to trimming and J lost 1 base; unmatched junction nucleotides: 6. From germline, CDR1 is SGHNT and CDR2 YENEEA. The CDR3, as DNA: TGTGCCAGCAGCTTCTCGACAGGGGGGCCCCAAGAGACCCAGTACTTC. Translation gives CASSFSTGGPQETQYF.

The chain carries TRBV5-6 and TRBJ1-5; D perhaps matches TRBD1 (5 bases). Germline CDR1 and CDR2: SGHDT and YYEEEE. The V gene lost 1 base and the J gene lost 4 bases, with 15 bases spanning the gap. The CDR3 runs 16 residues. CDR3 in amino acids: CASSLSTTRGNQPQHF. The CDR3 DNA sequence: TGTGCCAGCAGCTTGTCAACTACCCGGGGGAATCAGCCCCAGCATTTT.

This chain links TRBV11-2 with TRBJ1-1, with D possibly matching TRBD1 (6 bases). V lost 0 bases and J 5 bases, leaving 13 bases between the germline ends. Germline V gene lookup returns CDR1 SGHAT and CDR2 FQNNGV. There are 15 residues in the CDR3. CDR3 nucleotides: TGTGCCAGCAGCTTAGATCCCGGGGGGCGGACTGAAGCTTTCTTT. Translating it yields CASSLDPGGRTEAFF. The full variable domain, rest sourced from reference TRBV11-2 and TRBJ1-1, is EAGVAQSPRYKIIEKRQSVAFWCNPISGHATLYWYQQILGQGPKLLIQFQNNGVVDDSQLPKDRFSAERLKGVDSTLKIQPAKLEDSAVYLCASSLDPGGRTEAFFGQGTRLTVV.

CDR3: CASSLWASGGAYEQYF. In DNA, the CDR3 is TGCGCCAGCAGCCTGTGGGCTAGCGGGGGGGCCTACGAGCAGTACTTC. V usage is TRBV5-1 and J usage is TRBJ2-7, with TRBD2 matching 12 bases. The CDR3 spans 16 residues. Trimming at V came to 4 bases and at J to 2 bases, leaving 7 bases not matched to a gene. Germline CDR1 reads SGHRS; CDR2 reads YFSETQ.

The chain recombines TRBV15 with TRBJ1-2; D not resolved. Per germline, CDR1 LNHNV and CDR2 YYDKDF (reference sequence). V was clipped by 0 bases and J by 2 bases, with 4 bases between them. This CDR3 is 13 amino acids long. The CDR3 DNA is TGTGCCACCAGCAGAGATCTAAACTATGGCTACACCTTC. Protein: CATSRDLNYGYTF.

Worth noting for this clone: A junction boundary mismatches the germline segment, possibly from a read error. The chain recombines TRBV27 with TRBJ1-2; 8 bases align to TRBD1. Germline CDR1 reads MNHEY; CDR2 reads SMNVEV (reference sequence). This CDR3 contains 12 residues. The CDR3: CASKNRQGQLIF. The DNA for the CDR3 is TGTGCCAGCAAAAACAGACAGGGGCAGCTTATTTTC.

The chain couples TRBV4-2 to TRBJ1-5; 9 bases agree with TRBD1. This CDR3 has 16 amino acids. Germline lookup yields CDR1 LGHNA and CDR2 YNFKEQ. Trimming at V came to 0 bases and at J to 8 bases, leaving 8 bases not matched to a gene. The CDR3 region has the DNA TGTGCCAGCAGCCAAGAAGGGGGACAGGGCGAAAAGCCCCAGCATTTT. Translating it yields CASSQEGGQGEKPQHF.